This entry is about one TCR beta chain. This entry is derived from a study of control samples from healthy donors and cancer patients. Clones were read by immunoSEQ multiplex PCR, and TCRdb kept only the in-frame ones, dropping some. The sample consists of 150,000 to 200,000 clones, 85% to 90% of them appearing once. Deletions cut 6 bases from V and 5 bases from J, with 19 bases between. The CDR3 spans 16 residues. Germline assignment: CDR1 MDHEN and CDR2 SYDVKM. V usage is TRBV28 and J usage is TRBJ1-4; TRBD1 might be the D (6 bases). Input material: blood. This receptor was taken from a man aged 25-45 years in good health. CDR3 coding DNA: TGTGCCAGCAGCGCGATCTCCGGGACACGGAATGAAAAACTGTTTTTT. Amino acids: CASSAISGTRNEKLFF.